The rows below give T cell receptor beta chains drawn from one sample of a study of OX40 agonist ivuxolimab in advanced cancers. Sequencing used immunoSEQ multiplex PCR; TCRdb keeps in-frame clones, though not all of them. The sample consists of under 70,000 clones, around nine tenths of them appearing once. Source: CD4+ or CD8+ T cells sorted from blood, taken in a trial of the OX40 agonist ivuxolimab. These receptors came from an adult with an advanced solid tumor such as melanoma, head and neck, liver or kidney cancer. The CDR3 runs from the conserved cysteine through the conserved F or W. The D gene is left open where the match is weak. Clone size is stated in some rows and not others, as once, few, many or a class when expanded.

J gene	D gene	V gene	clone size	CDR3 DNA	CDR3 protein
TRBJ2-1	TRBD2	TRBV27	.	TGTGCCAGCAGTTTATTAGGGTTCGGGGGGGCCTTCAATGAGCAGTTCTTC	CASSLLGFGGAFNEQFF
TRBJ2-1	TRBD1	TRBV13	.	TGTGCCAGCAGATACACAGGGGGCTGGGATGAGCAGTTCTTC	CASRYTGGWDEQFF
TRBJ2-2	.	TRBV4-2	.	TGTGCCAGCAGGATCAGGGGAAGTACCGGGGAGCTGTTTTTT	CASRIRGSTGELFF
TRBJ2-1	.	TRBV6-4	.	TGTGCCAGCAGTGTCCGGTCAGGGATTCCCTACAATGAGCAGTTCTTC	CASSVRSGIPYNEQFF
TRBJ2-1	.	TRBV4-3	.	TGCGCCAGCAGCCAAGATTGGCGGGGCCAATCCTACAATGAGCAGTTCTTC	CASSQDWRGQSYNEQFF
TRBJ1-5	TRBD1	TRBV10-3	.	TGTGCCATCAGTGATGGGACAGGGCGTCAGCCCCAGCATTTT	CAISDGTGRQPQHF
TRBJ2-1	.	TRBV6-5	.	TGTGCCAGCAGTTACCGGGGTTACAATGAGCAGTTCTTC	CASSYRGYNEQFF
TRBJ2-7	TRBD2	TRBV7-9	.	TGTGCCAGCGCCTCAGGAAGGGAGGGAGGCTACGAGCAGTACTTC	CASASGREGGYEQYF
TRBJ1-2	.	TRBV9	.	TGTGCCAGCAGCATCCCAGGGGCCTCCTATGGCTACACCTTC	CASSIPGASYGYTF
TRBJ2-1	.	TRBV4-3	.	TGCGCCAGCAGCCAAGATTGGAGCAATGAGCAGTTCTTC	CASSQDWSNEQFF
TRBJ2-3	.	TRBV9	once	TGTGCCAGCAGCGTAGCAGATACGCAGTATTTT	CASSVADTQYF
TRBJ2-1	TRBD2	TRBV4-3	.	TGCGCCAGCAGCCCCGGGGGGACCTCCTACAATGAGCAGTTCTTC	CASSPGGTSYNEQFF
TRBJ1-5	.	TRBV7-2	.	TGTGCCAGCAGCTTAGAGGGATCTGGGGTGGGCAATCAGCCCCAGCATTTT	CASSLEGSGVGNQPQHF
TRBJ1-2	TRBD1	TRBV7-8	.	TGTGCCAGCAGCCTCGACCGGACAGGGAATAACTATGGCTACACCTTC	CASSLDRTGNNYGYTF
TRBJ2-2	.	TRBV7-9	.	TGTGCCAGCAGCTTAAGTCCCCTCACCGGGGAGCTGTTTTTT	CASSLSPLTGELFF
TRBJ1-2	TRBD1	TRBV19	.	TGTGCCAGTAGTACCATTTCAGACAGGGGCGATGGCTACACCTTC	CASSTISDRGDGYTF
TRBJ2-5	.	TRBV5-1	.	TGCGCCAGCAGTCAAATGCGGGGCCTGAGGGAGACCCAGTACTTC	CASSQMRGLRETQYF
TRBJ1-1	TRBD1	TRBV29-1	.	TGCAGCGTCCCGACAGGGGCTGCGAACACTGAAGCTTTCTTT	CSVPTGAANTEAFF
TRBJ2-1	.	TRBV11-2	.	TGTGCCAGCAGCTTCTCGGTTTTTGAGCAGTTCTTC	CASSFSVFEQFF
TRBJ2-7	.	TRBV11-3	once	TGTGCCAGCAGCCCGAGGGGGTATAACGAGCAGTACTTC	CASSPRGYNEQYF
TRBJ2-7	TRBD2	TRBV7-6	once	TGTGCCAGCAGCTTATACCCTAGGACTAGCGGGGGGTACTACGAGCAGTACTTC	CASSLYPRTSGGYYEQYF
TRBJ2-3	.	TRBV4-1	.	TGCGCCAGCAGCCAAGTTCCGGATACGCAGTATTTT	CASSQVPDTQYF
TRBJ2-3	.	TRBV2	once	TGTGCCAGCAGTGAATCTTGGTATAGGGGCGATACGCAGTATTTT	CASSESWYRGDTQYF
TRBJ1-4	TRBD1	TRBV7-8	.	TGTGCCAGCAGCTCACCGGGACAGGGGAATGAAAAACTGTTTTTT	CASSSPGQGNEKLFF
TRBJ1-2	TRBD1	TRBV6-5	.	TGTGCCAGCAGTTACTCGAGACAGGGACTGGGTGGCTACACCTTC	CASSYSRQGLGGYTF
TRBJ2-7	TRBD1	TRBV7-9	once	TGTGCCAGCAGCTTAGTGGCGCAGGGGGCCCACGAGCAGTACTTC	CASSLVAQGAHEQYF
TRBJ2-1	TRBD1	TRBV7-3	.	TGTGCCAGCAGCCTTACCAGGGGGCATAAACAACTAAATGAGCAGTTCTTC	CASSLTRGHKQLNEQFF
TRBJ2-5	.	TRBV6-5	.	TGTGCCAGCAGACCTTGGTCCCAAGAGACCCAGTACTTC	CASRPWSQETQYF
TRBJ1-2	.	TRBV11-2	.	TGTGCCAGCAGCCCCAACAGGGATCGCTATGGCTACACCTTC	CASSPNRDRYGYTF
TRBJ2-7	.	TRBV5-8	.	TGTGCCAGCAGCTTGGGGGGGGCCATCTACGAGCAGTACTTC	CASSLGGAIYEQYF
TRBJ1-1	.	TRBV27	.	TGTGCCAGCAGTTTTCAGGGGATATACTTGGCCACTGAAGCTTTCTTT	CASSFQGIYLATEAFF